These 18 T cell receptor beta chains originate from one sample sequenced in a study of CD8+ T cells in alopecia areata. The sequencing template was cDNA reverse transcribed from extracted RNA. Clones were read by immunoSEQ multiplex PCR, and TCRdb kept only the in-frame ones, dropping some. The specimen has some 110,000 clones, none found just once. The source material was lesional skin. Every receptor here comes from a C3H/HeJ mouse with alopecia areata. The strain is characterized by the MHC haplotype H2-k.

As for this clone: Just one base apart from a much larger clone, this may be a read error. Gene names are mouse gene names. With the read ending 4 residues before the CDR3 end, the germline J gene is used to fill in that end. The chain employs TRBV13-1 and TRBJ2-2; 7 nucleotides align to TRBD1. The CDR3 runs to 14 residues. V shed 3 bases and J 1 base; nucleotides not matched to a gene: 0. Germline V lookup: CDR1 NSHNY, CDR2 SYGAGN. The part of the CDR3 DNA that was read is TGTGCCAGCAGTGGACAGGGAAACACCGGG. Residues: CASSGQGNTG. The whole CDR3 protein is CASSGQGNTGQLYF.

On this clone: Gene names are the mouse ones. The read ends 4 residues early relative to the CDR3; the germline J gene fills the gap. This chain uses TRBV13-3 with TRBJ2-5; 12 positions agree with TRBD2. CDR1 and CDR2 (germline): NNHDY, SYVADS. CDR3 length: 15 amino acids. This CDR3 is CASSEGTGGTDTQYF. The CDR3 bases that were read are TGTGCCAGCAGTGAGGGGACTGGGGGGACGGAC.

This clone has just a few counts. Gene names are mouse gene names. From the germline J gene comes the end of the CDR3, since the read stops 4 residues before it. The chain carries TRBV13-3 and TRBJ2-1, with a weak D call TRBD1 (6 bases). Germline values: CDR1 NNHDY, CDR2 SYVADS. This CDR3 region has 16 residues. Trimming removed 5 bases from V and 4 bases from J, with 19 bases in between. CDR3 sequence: CASSKTGTKKYAEQFF. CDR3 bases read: TGTGCCAGCAGCAAAACCGGGACAAAAAAATATGCT.

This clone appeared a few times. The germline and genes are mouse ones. The CDR3 loop reads CASTRLGNQDTQYF. The CDR3 DNA, read in part, is TGTGCCAGCACCCGTCTGGGTAACCAAGAC. The chain joins TRBV13-3 to TRBJ2-5; the D gene is possibly TRBD2 (5 bases). The read is 4 residues too short to cover the CDR3 end, so that end is filled in from the germline J gene. CDR3 length equals 14 residues. CDR1 and CDR2 from the germline V gene are NNHDY and SYVADS. Trimming cost V 6 bases and J 0 bases, with 11 bases left between them.

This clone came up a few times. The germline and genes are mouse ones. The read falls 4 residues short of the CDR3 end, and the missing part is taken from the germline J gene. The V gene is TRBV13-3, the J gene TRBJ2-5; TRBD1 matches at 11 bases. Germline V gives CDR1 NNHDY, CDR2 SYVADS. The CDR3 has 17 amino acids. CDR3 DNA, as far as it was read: TGTGCCAGCAGTGATGCAGAGGACAGGGGGCGCAGGGAC. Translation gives CASSDAEDRGRRD. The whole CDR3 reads CASSDAEDRGRRDTQYF. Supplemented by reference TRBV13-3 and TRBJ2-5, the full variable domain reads EAAVTQSPRSKVAVTGGKVTLSCHQTNNHDYMYWYRQDTGHGLRLIHYSYVADSTEKGDIPDGYKASRPSQENFSLILELASLSQTAVYFCASSDAEDRGRRDTQYFGPGTRLLVL.

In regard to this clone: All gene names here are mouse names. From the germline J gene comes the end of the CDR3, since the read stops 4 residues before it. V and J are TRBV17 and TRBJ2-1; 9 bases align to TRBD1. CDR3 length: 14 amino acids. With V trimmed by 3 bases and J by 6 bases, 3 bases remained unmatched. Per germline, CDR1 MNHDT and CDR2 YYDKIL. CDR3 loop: CASSRDRGSAEQFF. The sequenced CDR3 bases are TGTGCTAGCAGTAGGGACAGGGGAAGTGCT. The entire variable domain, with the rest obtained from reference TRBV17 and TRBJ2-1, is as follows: DTTVKQNPRYKLARVGKPVNLICSQTMNHDTMYWYQKKPNQAPKLLLFYYDKILNREADTFEKFQSSRPNNSFCSLYIGSAGLEYSAMYLCASSRDRGSAEQFFGPGTRLTVL.

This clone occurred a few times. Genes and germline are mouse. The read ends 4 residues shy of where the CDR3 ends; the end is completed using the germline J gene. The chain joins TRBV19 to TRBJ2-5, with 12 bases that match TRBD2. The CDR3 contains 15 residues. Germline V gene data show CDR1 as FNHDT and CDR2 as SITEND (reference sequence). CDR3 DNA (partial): TGTGCCAGCAGAGACTGGGGGGGCGCAGAAGAC. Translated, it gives CASRDWGGAED. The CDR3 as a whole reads CASRDWGGAEDTQYF. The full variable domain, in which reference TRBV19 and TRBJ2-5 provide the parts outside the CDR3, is GGIITQTPKFLIGQEGQKLTLKCQQNFNHDTMYWYRQDSGKGLRLIYYSITENDLQKGDLSEGYDASREKKSSFSLTVTSAQKNEMAVFLCASRDWGGAEDTQYFGPGTRLLVL.

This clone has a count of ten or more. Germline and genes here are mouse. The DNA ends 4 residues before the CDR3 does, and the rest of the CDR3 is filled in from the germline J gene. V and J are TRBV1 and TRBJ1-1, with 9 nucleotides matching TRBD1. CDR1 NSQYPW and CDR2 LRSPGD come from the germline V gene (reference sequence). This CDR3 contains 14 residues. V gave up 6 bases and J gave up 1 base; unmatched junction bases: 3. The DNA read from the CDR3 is TGCACCTGCAGGCCGGGACAGGGAAACACA. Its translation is CTCRPGQGNT. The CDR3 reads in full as CTCRPGQGNTEVFF.

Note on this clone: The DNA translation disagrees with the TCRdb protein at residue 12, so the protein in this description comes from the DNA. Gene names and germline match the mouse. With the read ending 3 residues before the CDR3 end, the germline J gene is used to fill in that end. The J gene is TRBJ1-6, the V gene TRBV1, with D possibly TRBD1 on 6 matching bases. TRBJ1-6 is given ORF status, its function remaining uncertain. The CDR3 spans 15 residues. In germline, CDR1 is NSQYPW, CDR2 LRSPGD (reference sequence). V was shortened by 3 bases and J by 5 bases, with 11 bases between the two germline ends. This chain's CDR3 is CTCSAFQGNNSPLYF. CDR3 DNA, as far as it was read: TGCACCTGCAGTGCGTTCCAGGGGAATAATTCGCCC.

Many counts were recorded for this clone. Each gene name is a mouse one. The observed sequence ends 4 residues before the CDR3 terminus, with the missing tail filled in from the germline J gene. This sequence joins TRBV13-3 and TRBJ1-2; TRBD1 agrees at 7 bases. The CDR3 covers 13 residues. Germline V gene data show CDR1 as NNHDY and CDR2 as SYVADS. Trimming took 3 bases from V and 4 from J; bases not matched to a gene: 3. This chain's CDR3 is CASSGGGISDYTF. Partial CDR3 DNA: TGTGCCAGCAGTGGAGGGGGCATCTCC.

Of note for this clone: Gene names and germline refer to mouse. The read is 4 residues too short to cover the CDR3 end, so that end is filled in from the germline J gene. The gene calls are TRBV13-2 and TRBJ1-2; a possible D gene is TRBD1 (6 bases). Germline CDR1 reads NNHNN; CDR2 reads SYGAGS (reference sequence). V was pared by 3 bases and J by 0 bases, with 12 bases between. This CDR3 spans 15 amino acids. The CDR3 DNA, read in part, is TGTGCCAGCGGTGGCCGGGACACCTCAAACTCC. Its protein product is CASGGRDTSNS. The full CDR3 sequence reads CASGGRDTSNSDYTF.

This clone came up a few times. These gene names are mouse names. This CDR3 reads CTCSAEAGLYSQNTLYF. Incomplete CDR3 DNA: TGCACCTGCAGTGCAGAGGCAGGACTGTATAGTCAAAAC. This chain uses TRBV1 with TRBJ2-4, with a weak D call TRBD2 (6 bases). The read gets to within 4 residues of the CDR3 end, and the germline J gene fills in the rest. The ends were cut back, 0 bases at V and 0 bases at J, with 13 bases in the middle. The CDR3 consists of 17 residues. Germline V gives CDR1 NSQYPW, CDR2 LRSPGD (reference sequence).

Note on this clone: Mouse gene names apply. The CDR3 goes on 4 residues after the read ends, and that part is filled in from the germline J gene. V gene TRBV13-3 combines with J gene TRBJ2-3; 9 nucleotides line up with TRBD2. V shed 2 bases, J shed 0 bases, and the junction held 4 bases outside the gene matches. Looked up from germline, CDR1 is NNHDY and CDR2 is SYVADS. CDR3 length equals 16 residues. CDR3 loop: CASSEVWGGSAETLYF. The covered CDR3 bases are TGTGCCAGCAGTGAAGTCTGGGGGGGGAGTGCAGAA.

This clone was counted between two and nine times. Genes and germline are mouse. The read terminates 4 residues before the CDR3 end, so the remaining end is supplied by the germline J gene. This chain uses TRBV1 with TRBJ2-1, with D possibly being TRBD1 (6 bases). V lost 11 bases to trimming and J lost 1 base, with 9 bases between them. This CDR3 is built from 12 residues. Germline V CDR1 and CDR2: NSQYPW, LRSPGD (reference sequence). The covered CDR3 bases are TGCACCGTCACAGGGAACTATGCT. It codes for CTVTGNYA. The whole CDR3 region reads CTVTGNYAEQFF.

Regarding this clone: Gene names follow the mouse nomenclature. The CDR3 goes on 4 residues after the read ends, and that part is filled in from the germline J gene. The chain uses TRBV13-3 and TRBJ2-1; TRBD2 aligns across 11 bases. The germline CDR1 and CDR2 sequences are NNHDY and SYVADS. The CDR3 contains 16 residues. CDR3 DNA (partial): TGTGCCAGCAGTGGGGGGACTGGGGGAAAGGGAGCT. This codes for CASSGGTGGKGA. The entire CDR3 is CASSGGTGGKGAEQFF.

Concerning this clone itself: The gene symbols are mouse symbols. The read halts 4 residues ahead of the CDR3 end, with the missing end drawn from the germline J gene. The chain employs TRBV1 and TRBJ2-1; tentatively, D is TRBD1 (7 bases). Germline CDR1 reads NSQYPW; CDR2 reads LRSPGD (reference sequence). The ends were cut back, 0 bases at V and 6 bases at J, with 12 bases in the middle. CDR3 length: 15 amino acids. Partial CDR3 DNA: TGCACCTGCAGTGCAGATAAGGGGGCAGGTGCT. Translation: CTCSADKGAGA. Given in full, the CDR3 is CTCSADKGAGAEQFF.

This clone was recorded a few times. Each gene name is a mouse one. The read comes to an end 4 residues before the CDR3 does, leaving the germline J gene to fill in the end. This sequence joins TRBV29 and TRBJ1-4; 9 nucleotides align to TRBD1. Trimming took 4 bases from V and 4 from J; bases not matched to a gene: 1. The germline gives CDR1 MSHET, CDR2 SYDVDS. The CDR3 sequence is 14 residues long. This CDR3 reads CASSSTGGNERLFF. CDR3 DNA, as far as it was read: TGTGCTAGCAGTTCGACAGGGGGCAACGAA.

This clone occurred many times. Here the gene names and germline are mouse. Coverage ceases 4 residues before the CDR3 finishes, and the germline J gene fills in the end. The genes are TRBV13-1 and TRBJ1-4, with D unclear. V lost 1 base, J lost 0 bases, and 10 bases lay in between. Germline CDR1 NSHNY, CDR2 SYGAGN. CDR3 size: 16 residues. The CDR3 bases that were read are TGTGCCAGCAGTGATACAGATTTCTTTTCCAACGAA. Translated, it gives CASSDTDFFSNE. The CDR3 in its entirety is CASSDTDFFSNERLFF.